The T cell receptor beta chain described here comes from a study of beta chain features in type 1 diabetes. Study-wide context: Healthy donors resembled patients in age, gender and cell yields.

This CDR3 is 15 amino acids long. Looked up from germline, CDR1 is SGHRS and CDR2 is YFSETQ. The ends were cut back, 0 bases at V and 2 bases at J, with 11 bases in the middle. Comment on this clone: Its cognate antigen is unknown.

Sequenced material consisted of expressed TCRB transcripts (all of the isolated RNA was reverse transcribed). Assay: immunoSEQ multiplex PCR; the TCRdb copy retains only in-frame clones and omits some. The sample includes 40,000 to 55,000 clones, around 45% seen only once; the top ten take roughly 0.13%. Study outcomes and limitations: Moderate yet significant TCRB CDR3 shortening was seen in Type 1 diabetes patients in all four CD4+ subsets.

Sequenced input: stem cell memory CD4+ T cells from blood. The sequence derives from a man aged 30 to 45 with type 1 diabetes. The chain recombines TRBV5-1 with TRBJ1-2; possibly TRBD1 for D (6 bases). The CDR3 DNA reads as TGCGCCAGCAGCTTGGCTACAGGGACCAACTATGGCTACACCTTC. Translating gives CASSLATGTNYGYTF. The entire variable domain, with the rest obtained from reference TRBV5-1 and TRBJ1-2, is as follows: KAGVTQTPRYLIKTRGQQVTLSCSPISGHRSVSWYQQTPGQGLQFLFEYFSETQRNKGNFPGRFSGRQFSNSRSEMNVSTLELGDSALYLCASSLATGTNYGYTFGSGTRLTVV.